Each of the 6 T cell receptor beta chains below was sequenced from the same sample in a study of blood T cell repertoires in COVID-19. Some clones are missing from TCRdb's copy, which holds only in-frame ones; the method was immunoSEQ multiplex PCR. The sample comprises roughly 200,000 clones, over 75% of which are singletons, and 2.5% to 3% rests with the top ten. The sample was peripheral blood. The source of these receptors is a woman of 80 years or more with active or convalescent COVID-19.

The chain links TRBV11-2 to TRBJ1-2, with 7 positions matching TRBD1. This CDR3 is built from 15 residues. After removal of 4 bases from V and 5 bases from J, the junction contained 10 bases not matched to a gene. Germline loops: CDR1 SGHAT, CDR2 FQNNGV. The CDR3 DNA is TGTGCCAGCAGCTCCCGTTACAGGGGATCTTATGGCTACACCTTC. Translation gives CASSSRYRGSYGYTF.

This clone was counted many times. The genes are TRBV28 and TRBJ2-7; 10 nucleotides align to TRBD2. The V and J ends lost 5 bases and 0 bases, in that order; junction bases with no gene match: 1. CDR1 is MDHEN and CDR2 is SYDVKM in the germline V gene. This CDR3 has 14 residues. The CDR3 coding sequence is TGTGCCAGCAGTGAGCGGGGGGGCTCCTACGAGCAGTACTTC. Protein sequence: CASSERGGSYEQYF.

The rearrangement links TRBV6-6 to TRBJ2-2; D possibly corresponds to TRBD1 (6 bases). The CDR3 has 16 amino acids. From germline, CDR1 is MNHNY and CDR2 SVGAGI (reference sequence). Trimming cost V 7 bases and J 4 bases, with 19 bases left between them. CDR3 amino acids: CASTYPHGQITGELFF. The DNA of the CDR3 is TGTGCCAGCACCTACCCCCATGGACAGATCACCGGGGAGCTGTTTTTT.

The chain links TRBV19 to TRBJ1-4, with 11 bases that match TRBD1. CDR3 length: 15 residues. The germline gives CDR1 LNHDA, CDR2 SQIVND (reference sequence). Trimming cost V 5 bases and J 5 bases; bases outside gene matches: 4. Here the CDR3 DNA reads TGTGCCAGTAGTTCCCGGACAGGGGGCAATGAAAAACTGTTTTTT. The encoded protein is CASSSRTGGNEKLFF.

The rearrangement joins TRBV12-3 or TRBV12-4 to TRBJ2-3; D perhaps matches TRBD1 (5 bases). Between the trimmed V and J ends, which lost 3 bases and 4 bases, there was a span of 8 bases. The CDR3 length is 13 residues. CDR3 bases: TGTGCCAGCAGTTTGAGCAGGGCAGATACGCAGTATTTT. Protein product: CASSLSRADTQYF.

This clone occurred a few times. The genes are TRBV30 and TRBJ1-3; D is unclear. In germline, CDR1 is GTSNPN, CDR2 SVGIG (reference sequence). Trimming cost V 0 bases and J 0 bases, with 6 bases left between them. CDR3 length: 14 amino acids. CDR3 nucleotides: TGTGCCTGGAGTGTACCCGGCTCTGGAAACACCATATATTTT. It codes for CAWSVPGSGNTIYF.